Listed below are T cell receptor beta chains from one sample, sequenced in a study of OX40 agonist ivuxolimab in advanced cancers. The assay was immunoSEQ multiplex PCR, and TCRdb's table has in-frame clones only and misses some. The data show 95,000 to 100,000 clones, about 84% seen once. The specimen comprised CD4+ or CD8+ T cells sorted from blood, sampled in a trial of the OX40 agonist ivuxolimab. The receptors were sampled from an adult with an advanced solid tumor such as melanoma, head and neck, liver or kidney cancer. CDR3s include the opening cysteine and the closing phenylalanine or tryptophan. D genes are given only for firm matches. Where a row states a size, it is once, few, many or the class of an expanded clone; other rows omit it.

V: TRBV18
J: TRBJ1-4
size: NA
D: NA
DNA: TGTGCCAGCTCACCACAGGGAAACTTTGAAAAACTGTTTTTT
CDR3: CASSPQGNFEKLFF

V: TRBV30
J: TRBJ1-2
size: NA
D: NA
DNA: TGTGCCTGGAGTGGACCACCGTCTGGGGGCTACACCTTC
CDR3: CAWSGPPSGGYTF

V: TRBV9
J: TRBJ1-1
size: NA
D: TRBD1
DNA: TGTGCCAGCAGCGTCCGGGACAGGACTATGAACACTGAAGCTTTCTTT
CDR3: CASSVRDRTMNTEAFF

V: TRBV4-1
J: TRBJ2-7
size: NA
D: NA
DNA: TGCGCCAGCAGCCCCGGCGAGGACTACGAGCAGTACTTC
CDR3: CASSPGEDYEQYF

V: TRBV5-1
J: TRBJ1-1
size: NA
D: NA
DNA: TGCGCCAGCAGCTTGGAAGGCGGAACTGAAGCTTTCTTT
CDR3: CASSLEGGTEAFF

V: TRBV6-1
J: TRBJ1-1
size: NA
D: NA
DNA: TGTGCGTCCTGCCCAGGACGAGTCGGGGAAGCTTTCTTT
CDR3: CASCPGRVGEAFF

V: TRBV7-6
J: TRBJ1-2
size: NA
D: TRBD1
DNA: TGTGCCAGCAGCTTAGAGGGCGTCAGGGGGCTTAAGGGCTACACCTTC
CDR3: CASSLEGVRGLKGYTF

V: TRBV5-6
J: TRBJ1-5
size: few
D: NA
DNA: TGTGCCAGCAGCTTGTCCAATCAGCCCCAGCATTTT
CDR3: CASSLSNQPQHF

V: TRBV30
J: TRBJ1-1
size: NA
D: TRBD1
DNA: TGTGCCTGGAGTGTAACAGGGGGAGGGACTGAAGCTTTCTTT
CDR3: CAWSVTGGGTEAFF

V: TRBV11-1
J: TRBJ1-4
size: NA
D: NA
DNA: TGTGCCAGCAGCTTACATCGGGGAGGTGAAAAACTGTTTTTT
CDR3: CASSLHRGGEKLFF

V: TRBV5-1
J: TRBJ2-3
size: NA
D: NA
DNA: TGCGCCAGCAGCGAAGGAGATACGCAGTATTTT
CDR3: CASSEGDTQYF

V: TRBV6-6
J: TRBJ2-7
size: NA
D: TRBD1
DNA: TGTGCCAGCAGTTACGTAGGGGGCGTTCAGTACTTC
CDR3: CASSYVGGVQYF

V: TRBV4-1
J: TRBJ2-7
size: NA
D: TRBD2
DNA: TGCGCCAGCAGCCAAGGACTAGCGGGGGGGTACGAGCAGTACTTC
CDR3: CASSQGLAGGYEQYF

V: TRBV6-5
J: TRBJ2-7
size: NA
D: NA
DNA: TGTGCCAGCAGTGTAGGGGGACTTACCTACGAGCAGTACTTC
CDR3: CASSVGGLTYEQYF

V: TRBV7-9
J: TRBJ1-1
size: NA
D: NA
DNA: TGTGCCAGCAGCTTAATAGGGGCACCCACTGAAGCTTTCTTT
CDR3: CASSLIGAPTEAFF

V: TRBV27
J: TRBJ2-7
size: NA
D: NA
DNA: TGTGCCAGCAGTTTATCGCTACCCGGGACTTCTGTACACGAGCAGTACTTC
CDR3: CASSLSLPGTSVHEQYF

V: TRBV19
J: TRBJ2-3
size: NA
D: NA
DNA: TGTGCCAGTAGTATGGAGCAGGGCACAGATACGCAGTATTTT
CDR3: CASSMEQGTDTQYF

V: TRBV4-1
J: TRBJ1-2
size: NA
D: NA
DNA: TGCGCCAGCAGCCACGGGCTAACAACAGGACGACTCTATGGCTACACCTTC
CDR3: CASSHGLTTGRLYGYTF

V: TRBV13
J: TRBJ2-2
size: NA
D: NA
DNA: TGTGCCAGCAGCTTCCCGGGTCCGGGGGAGCTGTTTTTT
CDR3: CASSFPGPGELFF

V: TRBV6-6
J: TRBJ1-2
size: few
D: NA
DNA: TGTGCCAGCAGTTACTCATTGGGGGAGGACTATGGCTACACCTTC
CDR3: CASSYSLGEDYGYTF

V: TRBV4-3
J: TRBJ1-3
size: NA
D: NA
DNA: TGCGCCAGCAGCCAAGGGCCGGGGGATCCTGGAAACACCATATATTTT
CDR3: CASSQGPGDPGNTIYF

V: TRBV19
J: TRBJ2-7
size: medium-sized
D: NA
DNA: TGTGCCAGTAGTATAGGCCCATGGAGCGAGCAGTACTTC
CDR3: CASSIGPWSEQYF

V: TRBV2
J: TRBJ2-7
size: NA
D: NA
DNA: TGTGCCAGCTCTCCATATGGTCCCTACGAGCAGTACTTC
CDR3: CASSPYGPYEQYF

V: TRBV5-1
J: TRBJ2-7
size: NA
D: NA
DNA: TGCGCCAGCAGCTTGTTTAGGGGAGACTACGAGCAGTACTTC
CDR3: CASSLFRGDYEQYF